This is a list of T cell receptor beta chains from one sample in a study of a mutant IDH1 vaccine in newly diagnosed glioma. The table came from immunoSEQ multiplex PCR; TCRdb's copy has only in-frame clones and leaves some out. The sample records about 51,000 clones, around 80% being singletons. The antigens these receptors bind are not known. Source: PBMCs, taken from a glioma patient whose treatment included an IDH1 peptide vaccine. Receptors were obtained from a man in his fifties or sixties with glioma. The CDR3 runs from the conserved cysteine through the conserved F or W. The D gene is left open where the match is weak.

v_call	j_call	d_call	cdr3_aa
TRBV7-2	TRBJ1-5	-	CASSLVPAWADAQPQHF
TRBV5-1	TRBJ2-5	-	CASRVGSWEETQYF
TRBV7-2	TRBJ1-1	-	CASSLVRENTEAFF
TRBV2	TRBJ1-4	-	CASSEGWGGSNEKLFF
TRBV4-3	TRBJ1-5	-	CASSLDRALNQPQHF
TRBV7-2	TRBJ1-1	-	CASSFYGRLLENTEAFF
TRBV6-1	TRBJ1-5	-	CASSVSGQNNQPQHF
TRBV27	TRBJ1-5	-	CASSLEGSNQPQHF
TRBV5-1	TRBJ2-5	-	CASSLRPSQETQYF
TRBV5-4	TRBJ1-2	TRBD1	CASSLPGQGIYGYTF
TRBV18	TRBJ2-1	TRBD2	CASSPASGSYNEQFF
TRBV4-2	TRBJ2-7	-	CASSLERGLGYEQYF
TRBV6-1	TRBJ2-3	TRBD2	CASSDGGGTDTQYF
TRBV7-8	TRBJ1-1	-	CASSLSAGTEAFF
TRBV7-3	TRBJ2-2	-	CASNYGGGELFF
TRBV6-4	TRBJ1-2	-	CASSGPGNYGYTF
TRBV7-8	TRBJ2-7	-	CASSLRSGASYEQYF
TRBV9	TRBJ1-1	-	CASSLLQLPNTEAFF
TRBV28	TRBJ1-3	TRBD1	CASSLMGQSSGNTIYF
TRBV6-5	TRBJ1-5	-	CASSYRGLGQPQHF
TRBV7-2	TRBJ2-1	-	CASSRPGQITGSSYNEQFF
TRBV21-1	TRBJ2-1	-	CASSTADRGDYNEQFF
TRBV29-1	TRBJ1-2	-	CSVEDPGREDYGYTF
TRBV25-1	TRBJ2-2	TRBD1	CASSRDRNTGELFF